Each of the 8 T cell receptor beta chains below was sequenced from the same sample in a study of T cells in localized non-small cell lung cancer. Libraries were prepared by immunoSEQ multiplex PCR; TCRdb keeps only in-frame clonotypes and omits some of them. The sample has under 35,000 clones, approximately 90% seen once. Sequenced here: peripheral blood mononuclear cells, sampled before any cancer treatment. The source is a female donor over 55 with stage II lung adenocarcinoma.

The gene calls are TRBV7-2 and TRBJ2-1; 8 bases are a match to TRBD2. Germline-derived CDR1 and CDR2 are SGHTA and FQGNSA. The CDR3 extends over 14 amino acids. V shed 7 bases and J 9 bases; nucleotides not matched to a gene: 11. CDR3 nucleotide sequence: TGTGCCAGCACCTTGGGAGTAGCGGGACCTGAGCAGTTCTTC. It translates to CASTLGVAGPEQFF.

The chain recombines TRBV18 with TRBJ2-3; TRBD1 is a possible D gene (6 bases). In germline, CDR1 is KGHSH, CDR2 LQKENI. This CDR3 has 15 amino acids. V was clipped by 3 bases and J by 5 bases, with 15 bases between them. The CDR3 loop is CASSPGSGAGDTQYF. The CDR3 bases are TGTGCCAGCTCACCGGGCTCAGGGGCCGGAGATACGCAGTATTTT.

The chain couples TRBV7-2 to TRBJ1-3; D possibly corresponds to TRBD1 (6 bases). Germline CDR1 and CDR2: SGHTA and FQGNSA. V was cut by 1 base and J by 4 bases, with 17 bases left in between. The CDR3 length is 17 residues. The CDR3 reads CASSLVVRGLGGNTIYF. The CDR3, as DNA: TGTGCCAGCAGCTTAGTGGTCAGGGGCTTGGGGGGAAACACCATATATTTT.

The V and J genes are TRBV7-7 and TRBJ2-3; no clear D. The CDR3 totals 15 residues. Trimming removed 0 bases from V and 2 bases from J, with 9 bases in between. CDR1 is SSHAT and CDR2 is FNYEAQ in the germline V gene (reference sequence). The CDR3 nucleotides read TGTGCCAGCAGCTTAGCAGGCTTTTCCACAGATACGCAGTATTTT. Translating gives CASSLAGFSTDTQYF.

The J gene is TRBJ2-1, the V gene TRBV7-2, with D maybe TRBD1 (5 bases). In germline, CDR1 is SGHTA, CDR2 FQGNSA. Deletions cut 5 bases from V and 10 bases from J, with 21 bases between. This CDR3 has 15 residues. CDR3 sequence reads: CASSLQGQIKEEQFF. The DNA of the CDR3 is TGTGCCAGCAGCCTTCAGGGCCAAATCAAAGAGGAGCAGTTCTTC.

This chain connects TRBV30 to TRBJ1-4, with a weak D call TRBD1 (5 bases). The CDR3 has 15 residues. Trimming shortened V by 5 bases and J by 5 bases, and 18 bases separated the two germline ends. Germline lookup yields CDR1 GTSNPN and CDR2 SVGIG (reference sequence). CDR3 nucleotide sequence: TGTGCCTGGGGGGCAGGGCAGTACGTAAATGAAAAACTGTTTTTT. It codes for CAWGAGQYVNEKLFF.

V usage is TRBV5-6 and J usage is TRBJ2-3; 10 bases agree with TRBD1. Trimming removed 3 bases from V and 3 bases from J; junction bases left unmatched: 7. The CDR3 length is 16 residues. Germline CDR1 reads SGHDT; CDR2 reads YYEEEE. The CDR3 sequence is CASSSPTGGITDTQYF. The CDR3 nucleotides read TGTGCCAGCAGCTCCCCGACAGGGGGCATTACAGATACGCAGTATTTT.

The chain employs TRBV15 and TRBJ2-7; 14 bases align to TRBD2. V dropped 0 bases and J dropped 4; count of bases not matched to a gene: 2. CDR3 length: 16 amino acids. Looked up from germline, CDR1 is LNHNV and CDR2 is YYDKDF (reference sequence). Written as DNA, the CDR3 is TGTGCCACCAGCAGAGAAGGACTAGCGGGAGGTTACGAGCAGTACTTC. Translating gives CATSREGLAGGYEQYF.